This TCR beta chain was identified during a study of T cells after yellow fever vaccination (dated by TCRdb to about 2019). Broadly, across the study: The SMART-Seq v4 Ultra Low Input RNA kit was used to prepare libraries from fractions with low cell numbers. The cohort comprised two healthy male donors, one aged 18 to 29 and one aged 30 to 40 years. Blood was collected at multiple timepoints before and after primary and secondary immunization, and bulk PBMC replicates and cell subsets were isolated. To follow T-cell clones before and after both primary and booster YFV17D yellow fever vaccination, bulk TCR alpha and beta repertoires underwent longitudinal sequencing.

TCR cDNA was synthesized by 5'RACE template switching, which introduced a universal primer site and unique molecular identifiers. cDNA synthesis was primed from both the TCR alpha and TCR beta constant segments. Library amplification involved two PCR steps, and the second step added sample barcodes and sequencing adapters. Sequencing of libraries was done on Illumina HiSeq 2500 (2x100 bp) or NovaSeq (2x150 bp). Per the source publication's procedure: MIGEC handled demultiplexing of reads and collapsing into UMI consensus sequences, while MiXCR performed V(D)J alignment. Clonotypes responding to the vaccine were identified with edgeR on replicate PBMC samples, with the criteria of FDR below 0.01 and a log2 fold change above 5 up to day 15. Each bulk clonotype was labeled CD4 or CD8 based on which sequenced repertoire, CD4 or CD8, contained the clonotype at higher abundance. TCRdb reanalyzed the raw reads on its own, using fastp at Q25 for trimming and MiXCR for clone calling, and kept in-frame beta chains. A single entry per CDR3 protein holds the most common genes and DNA from its merged rows. The V and J calls were determined by TCRdb, not by the authors. The sample profile shows hundreds of thousands of distinct CDR3 sequences; 7.5% to 9% of them were found once. Over 15% of the sample comes from the top ten.

General study outcomes and caveats: Because only a couple of donors were included in the study, the extent to which the findings can be generalized is limited. A small fraction of clonotypes showed up in both the CD4 and CD8 compartments, probably as a result of convergent recombination. Compared with the primary T-cell response, the secondary T-cell response was faster but weaker, reaching its peak on day 5 rather than on day 15. After the booster, most clones that had expanded after primary vaccination were detected again (over 95% of CD4 and under 90% of CD8), suggesting broad maintenance of memory. Because abundant contaminating clonotypes from the bulk population could be contained in FACS-sorted repertoires, computational filtering was required.

With regard to this clonotype: Its cognate antigen has yet to be identified. No base qualities exist here, and no much larger clone lies one base off it.

The treatment or condition label, as the study defines it: live attenuated yellow fever vaccine strain. Two biological replicates of bulk PBMCs were collected at each blood-draw timepoint. A standard Ficoll-Paque protocol was used to isolate PBMCs from peripheral blood. TriZol was used to extract RNA from bulk PBMCs, CD4 and CD8 fractions, and dextramer-positive and dextramer-negative fractions. V is shortened by 0 bases, J by 8 bases, and the region joining them spans 13 bases. There are 14 amino acids in the CDR3, from cysteine to phenylalanine inclusive. Only the CDR3 part of the read is kept: 42 bases, read in frame from the first base. CDR1 and CDR2 were assigned from the germline V gene as LGHNA and YSLEER.

Sequenced here: PBMCs, sampled on the day of the first yellow fever vaccination. The rearrangement joined TRBV4-3 to TRBJ1-2; the D gene cannot be named for sure. The sequence was collected from a man younger than 35 who received the YFV17D yellow fever vaccine. The encoded CDR3 is CASSQDPGMGGYTF. The sequence in DNA is TGCGCCAGCAGCCAAGATCCAGGAATGGGGGGCTACACCTTC.